This T cell receptor (beta chain) was identified during a study of cytomegalovirus exposure and HLA in healthy donors. The overall study: T cells numbering around 190 million yielded more than 100 million unique TCR beta sequences in an earlier analysis.

PCR used 60 Vbeta primers and 13 Jbeta primers. The table came from immunoSEQ multiplex PCR; TCRdb's copy has only in-frame clones and leaves some out. The sample records roughly 140,000 clones, roughly three quarters being singletons. CDR3 length: 16 amino acids. V lost 5 bases to trimming and J lost 3 bases; unmatched junction nucleotides: 8. From germline, CDR1 is SGHNT and CDR2 YENEEA. The chain carries TRBV11-3 and TRBJ2-2; 8 bases match TRBD2. Material: PBMCs. The source is a man aged 55 to 70 in good health and CMV-seronegative. In DNA form, the CDR3 reads TGTGCCAGCAGCACCGGGGGGGGTCCGGACACCGGGGAGCTGTTTTTT. Amino acid sequence: CASSTGGGPDTGELFF.